This T cell receptor (beta chain) comes out of a study of human T cells and chemical hapten exposure (dated by TCRdb to the early 2020s). The study in broad terms: For sensitization, 2% DPC in acetone was applied to a roughly 2 cm by roughly 2 cm area of upper inner arm skin. Both TCR alpha and TCR beta chains were sequenced from each blood RNA sample. Blood samples were taken from patients before sensitization (week 0) and then at 2, 6 and about 24 weeks after DPC sensitization. This study followed changes in the peripheral blood TCR repertoire in vivo during primary and secondary sensitization of alopecia patients to the hapten diphenylcyclopropenone (DPC). Roughly 30 alopecia patients provided blood for TCR sequencing at one to four time points (pre-sensitization, 2, 6 and 24 weeks). Patch testing was done on the upper back using Finn chambers containing 0.01% DPC, and results were scored after 6 days according to International Contact Dermatitis Research Group standards. The patient cohort, mostly female, included alopecia areata with under or over 50% scalp involvement, alopecia totalis and alopecia universalis. The libraries were sequenced as a pool, and the TCR yield per sample differed mostly because of small variations in library volumes within the pool. Throughout the study period of about 23 weeks, patients also received therapeutic DPC doses to the scalp every week.

The investigation overall reported the following: Repeated subsampling changed both the strength of the expansion versus patch-test correlation and the threshold at which the correlation became significant. Significantly more large CDR3 similarity clusters were formed by expanded TCRs than by pre-sensitization or healthy control sets, consistent with antigen-driven responses. All patients had alopecia, a presumed autoimmune disease, so their immune response might differ from that of healthy individuals. Patch test score was positively correlated with the number of PT1 expanded TCRs, with significance at thresholds 8, 16 and 32 but not at 4. The number of TCRs above 1 in 1000 frequency did not change with DPC sensitization; there was no evidence of global repertoire structure alterations.

The time point label of this sample denotes: patch test 1, 2 weeks after DPC sensitization. The intended sense of this specimen's treatment or condition label: therapeutic diphenylcyclopropenone sensitization with weekly scalp DPC. Unfractionated whole blood was collected in Tempus Blood RNA tubes, and total RNA was extracted from that blood. At each patch-test visit, blood was drawn before the patch test was applied. Patients were considered eligible if aged 18 to 70, diagnosed with alopecia and deemed suitable for DPC therapy, and patients were excluded if pregnant. This clonotype was seen ten or more times. Its antigen target is currently unknown. The input lacks base qualities; no much larger clone sits a single base away. V lost 0 bases and J lost 1 base, and the count of bases not matched to a germline gene is 8. Counted from cysteine to phenylalanine, this CDR3 has 17 amino acids. Only the CDR3 DNA is retained, 51 bases long and in frame from the first base. Reading the germline V gene gives CDR1 SGHRS and CDR2 YFSETQ.

Libraries were built with RACE. For sequencing, a NextSeq 500 was employed. During library preparation, unique molecular identifiers were attached to individual cDNA molecules so that TCRs could be counted in a quantitative, reproducible way. As for the original processing: A median of about 89,000 TCRs per sample was observed, with a range of 23,224 to 690,600. The Decombinator software suite was used to annotate V, J and CDR3 in the TCR reads. To make PS versus PT1 abundance plots, every sample was subsampled to the same number of TCRs (28,000). TCRs were defined as expanded if absent before sensitization and observed at least eight times at the 2-week time point. TCRdb trimmed the raw reads at Q25, called clones with MiXCR and kept productive beta chains. Every entry covers one CDR3 protein and lists the most common genes and DNA from its rows. These V and J calls originate from TCRdb's pipeline instead of the authors' own analysis. The sample records roughly 48,000 distinct CDR3 sequences, 11% of which are singletons. The leading ten clones occupy 1.8% of the sample.

The source is a woman in her 40s with alopecia areata. Some clones in this sample may be carry-over from other donors' samples. This material consisted of whole blood, taken in connection with sensitization to the hapten diphenylcyclopropenone (DPC). The sequence links TRBV5-1 to TRBJ2-5, and TRBD1 aligns with 8 junction nucleotides. The CDR3 sequence is CASSLAGAGTGQETQYF. The DNA is TGCGCCAGCAGCTTGGCGGGTGCCGGGACAGGCCAAGAGACCCAGTACTTC.